The present entry profiles one TCR beta chain with its context. Antigen unknown. CDR3 length equals 15 residues. The germline V gene encodes CDR1 SGHVS and CDR2 FQNEAQ. With 60 Vbeta and 13 Jbeta primers, the PCR was carried out. Here immunoSEQ multiplex PCR was the method, and the copy in TCRdb shows in-frame clones only, minus some. The data contain more than 100,000 clones, roughly 66% of them singletons. These data are taken from a study of cytomegalovirus exposure and HLA in healthy donors. Study-wide background: Early released data had tens of millions of unique TCRs, all coming from HLA-typed donors.

Study-wide points: Rarity marked most TCR sequences, yet some public TCRs occurred in many donors. Analyses of presence and absence presupposed an approximately uniform sequencing depth across donors. In a later analysis, across HLA loci, associated TCR counts were highest for DRB1, lowest for HLA-C.

Input material: PBMCs. The sequence was collected from a man aged 18 to 30 in good health and CMV-seronegative. The chain employs TRBV7-8 and TRBJ2-5, with TRBD1 matching over 9 bases. The assigned J gene may be wrong: the sequence end matches TRBJ2-7 better. CDR3 protein: CASSSQGALGHEQYF. The CDR3 DNA reads as TGTGCCAGCAGCTCACAGGGGGCGCTTGGGCACGAGCAGTACTTC.